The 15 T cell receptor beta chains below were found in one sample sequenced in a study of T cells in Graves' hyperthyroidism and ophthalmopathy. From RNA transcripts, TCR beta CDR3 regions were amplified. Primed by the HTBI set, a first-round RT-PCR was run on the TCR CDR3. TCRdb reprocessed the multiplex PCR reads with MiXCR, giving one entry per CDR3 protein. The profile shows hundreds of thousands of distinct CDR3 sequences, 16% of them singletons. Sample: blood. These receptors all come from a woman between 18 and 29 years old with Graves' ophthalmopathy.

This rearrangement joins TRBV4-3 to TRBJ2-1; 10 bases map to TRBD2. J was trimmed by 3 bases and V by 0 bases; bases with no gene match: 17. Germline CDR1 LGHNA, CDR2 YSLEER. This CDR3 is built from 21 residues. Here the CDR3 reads CASSQDRNGPLAGAHYNEQFF. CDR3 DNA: TGCGCCAGCAGCCAAGATAGGAATGGCCCGCTAGCGGGAGCTCACTACAATGAGCAGTTCTTC.

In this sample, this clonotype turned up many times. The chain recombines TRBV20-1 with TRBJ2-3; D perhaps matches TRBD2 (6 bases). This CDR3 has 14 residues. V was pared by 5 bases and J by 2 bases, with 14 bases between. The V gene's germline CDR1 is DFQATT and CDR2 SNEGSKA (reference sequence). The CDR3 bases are TGCAGTGCTGATAGCGGTGGGGTCACAGATACGCAGTATTTT. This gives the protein CSADSGGVTDTQYF.

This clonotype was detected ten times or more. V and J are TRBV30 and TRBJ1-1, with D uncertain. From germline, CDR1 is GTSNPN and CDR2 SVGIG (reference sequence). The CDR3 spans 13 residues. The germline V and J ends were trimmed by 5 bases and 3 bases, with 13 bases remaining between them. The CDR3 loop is CAWRVALYTEAFF. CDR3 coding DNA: TGTGCCTGGCGAGTGGCCCTATACACTGAAGCTTTCTTT.

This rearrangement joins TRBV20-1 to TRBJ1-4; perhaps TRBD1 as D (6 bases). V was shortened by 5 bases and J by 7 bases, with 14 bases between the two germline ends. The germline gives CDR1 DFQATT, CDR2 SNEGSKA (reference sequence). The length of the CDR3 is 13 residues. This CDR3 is CSARVPGVEKLFF. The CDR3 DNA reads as TGCAGTGCTCGAGTACCAGGGGTTGAAAAACTGTTTTTT.

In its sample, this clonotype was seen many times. The CDR3 DNA is TGCGCCAGCAGCCAAGATGGGGGACCGACGGGAGACTCTGAAGCTTTCTTT. It codes for CASSQDGGPTGDSEAFF. The gene calls are TRBV4-1 and TRBJ1-1; D is perhaps TRBD1 (5 bases). Germline CDR1 MGHRA, CDR2 YSYEKL. The CDR3 covers 17 residues. Trimming shortened V by 0 bases and J by 6 bases, and 20 bases separated the two germline ends.

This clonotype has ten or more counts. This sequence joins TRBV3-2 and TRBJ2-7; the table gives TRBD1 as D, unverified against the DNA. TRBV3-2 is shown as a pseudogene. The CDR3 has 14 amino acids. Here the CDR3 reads CASSQADISYEQYF. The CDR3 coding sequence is TGTGCCAGCAGCCAAGCGGACATTTCCTACGAGCAGTACTTC.

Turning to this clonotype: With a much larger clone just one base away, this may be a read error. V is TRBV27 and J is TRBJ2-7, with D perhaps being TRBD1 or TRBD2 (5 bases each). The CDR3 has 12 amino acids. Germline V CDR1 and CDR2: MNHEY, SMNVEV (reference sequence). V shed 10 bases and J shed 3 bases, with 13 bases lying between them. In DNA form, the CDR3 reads TGTGCCACCTTCGGGGCAAACTACGAGCAGTACTTC. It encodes CATFGANYEQYF.

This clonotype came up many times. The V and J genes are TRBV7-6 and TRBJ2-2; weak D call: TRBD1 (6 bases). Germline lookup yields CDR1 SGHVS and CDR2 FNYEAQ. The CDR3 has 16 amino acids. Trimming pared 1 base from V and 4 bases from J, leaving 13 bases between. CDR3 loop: CASSLVPQGSTGELFF. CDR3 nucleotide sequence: TGTGCCAGCAGCTTAGTCCCACAGGGCAGCACCGGGGAGCTGTTTTTT.

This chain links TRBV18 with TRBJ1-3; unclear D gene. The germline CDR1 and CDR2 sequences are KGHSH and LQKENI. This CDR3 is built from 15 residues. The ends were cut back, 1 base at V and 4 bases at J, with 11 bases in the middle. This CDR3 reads CASSPRSMPGNTIYF. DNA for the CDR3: TGTGCCAGCTCACCACGGTCTATGCCCGGAAACACCATATATTTT.

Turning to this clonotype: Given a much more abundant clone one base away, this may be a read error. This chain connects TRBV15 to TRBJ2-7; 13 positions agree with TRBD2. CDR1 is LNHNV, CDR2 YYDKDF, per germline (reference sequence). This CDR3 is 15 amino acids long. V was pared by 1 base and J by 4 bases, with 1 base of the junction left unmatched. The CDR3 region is CATSRGTSGSYEQYF. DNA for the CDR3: TGTGCCACCAGCAGAGGGACTAGCGGGAGTTACGAGCAGTACTTC.

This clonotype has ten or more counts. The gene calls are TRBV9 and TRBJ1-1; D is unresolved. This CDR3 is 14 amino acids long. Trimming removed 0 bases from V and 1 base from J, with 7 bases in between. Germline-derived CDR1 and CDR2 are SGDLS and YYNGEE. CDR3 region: CASSVEAGNTEAFF. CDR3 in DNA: TGTGCCAGCAGCGTAGAGGCCGGGAACACTGAAGCTTTCTTT. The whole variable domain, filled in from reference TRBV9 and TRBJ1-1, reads DSGVTQTPKHLITATGQRVTLRCSPRSGDLSVYWYQQSLDQGLQFLIQYYNGEERAKGNILERFSAQQFPDLHSELNLSSLELGDSALYFCASSVEAGNTEAFFGQGTRLTVV.

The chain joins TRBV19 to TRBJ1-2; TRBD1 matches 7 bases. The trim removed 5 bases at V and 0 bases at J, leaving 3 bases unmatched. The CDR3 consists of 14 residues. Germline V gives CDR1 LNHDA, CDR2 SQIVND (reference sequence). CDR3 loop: CASSLGQTNYGYTF. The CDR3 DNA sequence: TGTGCCAGTAGTCTGGGACAGACTAACTATGGCTACACCTTC.

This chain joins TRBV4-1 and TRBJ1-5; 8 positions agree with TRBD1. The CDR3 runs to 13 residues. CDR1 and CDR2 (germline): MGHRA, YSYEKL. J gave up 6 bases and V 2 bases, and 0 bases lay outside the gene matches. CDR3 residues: CASSQTGGQPQHF. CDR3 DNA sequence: TGCGCCAGCAGCCAAACAGGGGGTCAGCCCCAGCATTTT.

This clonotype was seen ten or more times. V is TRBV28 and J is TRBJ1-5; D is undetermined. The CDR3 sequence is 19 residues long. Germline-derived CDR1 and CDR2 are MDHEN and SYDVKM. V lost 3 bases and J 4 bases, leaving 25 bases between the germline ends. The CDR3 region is CASSFTILRRSEGNQPQHF. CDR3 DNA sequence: TGTGCCAGCAGTTTCACGATTCTCAGGAGGTCGGAGGGAAATCAGCCCCAGCATTTT. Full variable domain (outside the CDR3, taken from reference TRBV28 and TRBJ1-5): DVKVTQSSRYLVKRTGEKVFLECVQDMDHENMFWYRQDPGLGLRLIYFSYDVKMKEKGDIPEGYSVSREKKERFSLILESASTNQTSMYLCASSFTILRRSEGNQPQHFGDGTRLSIL.

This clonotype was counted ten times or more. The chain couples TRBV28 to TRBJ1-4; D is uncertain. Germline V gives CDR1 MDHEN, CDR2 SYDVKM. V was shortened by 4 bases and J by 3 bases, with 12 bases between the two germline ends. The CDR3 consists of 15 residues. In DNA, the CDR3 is TGTGCCAGCAGTTCCCCCGGGCTGGCTAATGAAAAACTGTTTTTT. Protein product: CASSSPGLANEKLFF.